This is a list of T cell receptor beta chains from one sample in a study of blood T cell repertoires in COVID-19. Measured with immunoSEQ multiplex PCR; TCRdb has only the in-frame clones, and not every one. The table has 150,000 to 200,000 clones, around 87% seen once; the top ten hold almost 1%. Specimen: peripheral blood. The receptors here all came from a man aged 18 to 29 with acute or convalescent COVID-19. Each CDR3 is given with its conserved first and last residue. Fields, in order: CDR3 protein, CDR3 DNA, D gene, V gene, J gene, clone size. D genes are given only for firm matches. Clone size is stated in some rows and not others, as once, few, many or a class when expanded.

CDR3aa: CASSQDPGLDSGELFF
CDR3nt: TGTGCCAGCAGCCAGGATCCGGGACTAGATTCCGGGGAGCTGTTTTTT
d_gene: TRBD2
v_gene: TRBV4-2
j_gene: TRBJ2-2
abundance: -

CDR3aa: CASSFTEIQETQYF
CDR3nt: TGTGCCAGCAGCTTTACAGAGATCCAAGAGACCCAGTACTTC
d_gene: -
v_gene: TRBV7-9
j_gene: TRBJ2-5
abundance: -

CDR3aa: CASSQDGRVFTDTQYF
CDR3nt: TGTGCCAGCAGCCAAGACGGGCGGGTCTTCACAGATACGCAGTATTTT
d_gene: -
v_gene: TRBV3-1/TRBV3-2
j_gene: TRBJ2-3
abundance: -

CDR3aa: CASSLGTPTTDTQYF
CDR3nt: TGCGCCAGCAGCTTAGGGACTCCTACGACAGATACGCAGTATTTT
d_gene: -
v_gene: TRBV5-1
j_gene: TRBJ2-3
abundance: -

CDR3aa: CASSLVGRNEKLFF
CDR3nt: TGCGCCAGCAGCTTGGTGGGGAGAAATGAAAAACTGTTTTTT
d_gene: -
v_gene: TRBV5-1
j_gene: TRBJ1-4
abundance: once

CDR3aa: CAWSQGTEAFF
CDR3nt: TGTGCCTGGAGTCAGGGAACAGAAGCTTTCTTT
d_gene: -
v_gene: TRBV30
j_gene: TRBJ1-1
abundance: -

CDR3aa: CASSSPGLAGGMGYEQYF
CDR3nt: TGTGCCAGCAGCTCGCCGGGACTAGCGGGGGGAATGGGCTACGAGCAGTACTTC
d_gene: TRBD2
v_gene: TRBV7-8
j_gene: TRBJ2-7
abundance: -

CDR3aa: CASSDGQGPGKPQHF
CDR3nt: TGTGCCAGCAGTGACGGACAGGGACCGGGTAAACCCCAGCATTTT
d_gene: TRBD1
v_gene: TRBV2
j_gene: TRBJ1-5
abundance: -

CDR3aa: CAWSPGGFSSVQYF
CDR3nt: TGTGCCTGGAGTCCAGGGGGGTTTTCGTCGGTGCAGTACTTC
d_gene: -
v_gene: TRBV30
j_gene: TRBJ2-7
abundance: -

CDR3aa: CASSQPGGSAAHEQFF
CDR3nt: TGTGCCAGCAGCCAACCCGGGGGTTCTGCCGCACATGAGCAGTTCTTC
d_gene: -
v_gene: TRBV3-1/TRBV3-2
j_gene: TRBJ2-1
abundance: -

CDR3aa: CASNLDRGAGQPQHF
CDR3nt: TGTGCCAGTAACCTCGACAGGGGAGCTGGTCAGCCCCAGCATTTT
d_gene: TRBD1
v_gene: TRBV19
j_gene: TRBJ1-5
abundance: -

CDR3aa: CSVEPGWNTEAFF
CDR3nt: TGCAGCGTTGAACCCGGGTGGAACACTGAAGCTTTCTTT
d_gene: -
v_gene: TRBV29-1
j_gene: TRBJ1-1
abundance: -

CDR3aa: CSVSPGQGGFGTEAFF
CDR3nt: TGCAGCGTTTCCCCGGGACAGGGGGGGTTCGGCACTGAAGCTTTCTTT
d_gene: TRBD1
v_gene: TRBV29-1
j_gene: TRBJ1-1
abundance: -

CDR3aa: CASSSGVNYGYTF
CDR3nt: TGTGCCAGCAGCTCCGGGGTAAACTATGGCTACACCTTC
d_gene: -
v_gene: TRBV12-3/TRBV12-4
j_gene: TRBJ1-2
abundance: -

CDR3aa: CASSLWQGDTEAFF
CDR3nt: TGTGCCAGCAGCCTTTGGCAGGGGGACACTGAAGCTTTCTTT
d_gene: TRBD1
v_gene: TRBV5-4
j_gene: TRBJ1-1
abundance: -

CDR3aa: CASSIYRENTEAFF
CDR3nt: TGTGCCAGTAGTATCTACAGGGAGAACACTGAAGCTTTCTTT
d_gene: -
v_gene: TRBV19
j_gene: TRBJ1-1
abundance: -

CDR3aa: CASSYGAGGPADTQYF
CDR3nt: TGTGCCAGCAGTTACGGAGCGGGGGGACCAGCAGATACGCAGTATTTT
d_gene: TRBD2
v_gene: TRBV6-6
j_gene: TRBJ2-3
abundance: -

CDR3aa: CAISESRTGIMNTEAFF
CDR3nt: TGTGCCATCAGTGAGTCACGGACAGGTATTATGAACACTGAAGCTTTCTTT
d_gene: TRBD1
v_gene: TRBV10-3
j_gene: TRBJ1-1
abundance: -

CDR3aa: CASSLPGTTYGYTF
CDR3nt: TGTGCCAGTAGTCTTCCCGGGACTACCTATGGCTACACCTTC
d_gene: -
v_gene: TRBV19
j_gene: TRBJ1-2
abundance: -

CDR3aa: CASSIDDGNYGYTF
CDR3nt: TGTGCCAGTAGTATAGATGACGGGAACTATGGCTACACCTTC
d_gene: -
v_gene: TRBV19
j_gene: TRBJ1-2
abundance: -

CDR3aa: CASSPWVAGRQETQYF
CDR3nt: TGTGCCAGCAGCCCATGGGTAGCGGGGAGGCAAGAGACCCAGTACTTC
d_gene: TRBD2
v_gene: TRBV7-9
j_gene: TRBJ2-5
abundance: -

CDR3aa: CASSPNRGNTEAFF
CDR3nt: TGTGCCAGCTCACCGAACAGGGGGAACACTGAAGCTTTCTTT
d_gene: TRBD1
v_gene: TRBV18
j_gene: TRBJ1-1
abundance: -

CDR3aa: CATSDPAGGTGANVLTF
CDR3nt: TGTGCCACCAGTGATCCTGCGGGGGGGACTGGGGCCAACGTCCTGACTTTC
d_gene: TRBD2
v_gene: TRBV24-1
j_gene: TRBJ2-6
abundance: -

CDR3aa: CASSQAGSSPLHF
CDR3nt: TGTGCCAGCAGCCAAGCGGGGAGTTCACCCCTCCACTTT
d_gene: -
v_gene: TRBV14
j_gene: TRBJ1-6
abundance: -

CDR3aa: CASSQFPYLLYNEQFF
CDR3nt: TGCGCCAGCAGCCAATTTCCCTATCTTCTCTACAATGAGCAGTTCTTC
d_gene: -
v_gene: TRBV4-1
j_gene: TRBJ2-1
abundance: -

CDR3aa: CASSYNGDFRGYTF
CDR3nt: TGTGCCAGCAGTTACAACGGGGATTTTAGAGGCTACACCTTC
d_gene: -
v_gene: TRBV6-5
j_gene: TRBJ1-2
abundance: -

CDR3aa: CASRTGNSPLHF
CDR3nt: TGTGCCAGCAGGACAGGGAATTCACCCCTCCACTTT
d_gene: TRBD1
v_gene: TRBV6-5
j_gene: TRBJ1-6
abundance: -

CDR3aa: CASSGGQSIITEAFF
CDR3nt: TGCGCCAGCAGTGGGGGACAGTCCATAATCACTGAAGCTTTCTTT
d_gene: TRBD1
v_gene: TRBV10-2
j_gene: TRBJ1-1
abundance: -

CDR3aa: CASSLEQGYGYTF
CDR3nt: TGTGCCAGCAGCCTGGAACAGGGTTATGGCTACACCTTC
d_gene: -
v_gene: TRBV5-4
j_gene: TRBJ1-2
abundance: -

CDR3aa: CASSFAGQSTDTQYF
CDR3nt: TGTGCCAGTAGTTTCGCAGGGCAGAGCACAGATACGCAGTATTTT
d_gene: -
v_gene: TRBV19
j_gene: TRBJ2-3
abundance: -

CDR3aa: CASSEARTAVNYGYTF
CDR3nt: TGTGCCAGCAGTGAAGCGCGGACAGCCGTTAACTATGGCTACACCTTC
d_gene: -
v_gene: TRBV6-1
j_gene: TRBJ1-2
abundance: -

CDR3aa: CASSDYGTAEETQYF
CDR3nt: TGTGCCAGCAGTGACTACGGGACAGCCGAAGAGACCCAGTACTTC
d_gene: TRBD1
v_gene: TRBV25-1
j_gene: TRBJ2-5
abundance: -

CDR3aa: CASSPQGLNTEAFF
CDR3nt: TGTGCCAGTAGTCCACAGGGTCTGAACACTGAAGCTTTCTTT
d_gene: -
v_gene: TRBV19
j_gene: TRBJ1-1
abundance: -

CDR3aa: CASSISSLGGNTIYF
CDR3nt: TGTGCCAGTAGTATATCCAGCTTGGGCGGAAACACCATATATTTT
d_gene: -
v_gene: TRBV19
j_gene: TRBJ1-3
abundance: -

CDR3aa: CASSLGSFNEQFF
CDR3nt: TGTGCCAGCAGCTTGGGTTCCTTCAATGAGCAGTTCTTC
d_gene: -
v_gene: TRBV5-8
j_gene: TRBJ2-1
abundance: -

CDR3aa: CASSQGQGGNQPQHF
CDR3nt: TGCGCCAGCAGCCAGGGACAGGGTGGCAATCAGCCCCAGCATTTT
d_gene: TRBD1
v_gene: TRBV5-1
j_gene: TRBJ1-5
abundance: -

CDR3aa: CASSESPGLNEKLFF
CDR3nt: TGTGCCAGCAGTGAAAGCCCAGGTCTGAATGAAAAACTGTTTTTT
d_gene: -
v_gene: TRBV2
j_gene: TRBJ1-4
abundance: -

CDR3aa: CASSVQGQGDYGYTF
CDR3nt: TGTGCCAGCAGCGTACAAGGACAGGGGGACTATGGCTACACCTTC
d_gene: TRBD1
v_gene: TRBV9
j_gene: TRBJ1-2
abundance: -

CDR3aa: CASSYSTGNTEAFF
CDR3nt: TGTGCCAGCAGTTACTCGACAGGGAACACTGAAGCTTTCTTT
d_gene: -
v_gene: TRBV6-5
j_gene: TRBJ1-1
abundance: once

CDR3aa: CASSVVAQETQYF
CDR3nt: TGTGCCAGCAGTGTTGTGGCCCAAGAGACCCAGTACTTC
d_gene: -
v_gene: TRBV2
j_gene: TRBJ2-5
abundance: -

CDR3aa: CASSIGGGHYYNEQFF
CDR3nt: TGTGCCAGTAGTATAGGGGGGGGGCACTACTACAATGAGCAGTTCTTC
d_gene: -
v_gene: TRBV19
j_gene: TRBJ2-1
abundance: -

CDR3aa: CAWRGINTEAFF
CDR3nt: TGTGCCTGGCGCGGGATTAACACTGAAGCTTTCTTT
d_gene: -
v_gene: TRBV30
j_gene: TRBJ1-1
abundance: -

CDR3aa: CASSSILNRDQPQHF
CDR3nt: TGTGCCAGCAGTTCAATACTCAACAGGGACCAGCCCCAGCATTTT
d_gene: -
v_gene: TRBV6-5
j_gene: TRBJ1-5
abundance: -

CDR3aa: CASSGRGLTGELFF
CDR3nt: TGTGCCAGCAGTGGGAGGGGTTTGACCGGGGAGCTGTTTTTT
d_gene: -
v_gene: TRBV2
j_gene: TRBJ2-2
abundance: -

CDR3aa: CASSRDSSQYGYTF
CDR3nt: TGTGCCAGCAGCCGGGACAGTAGTCAGTATGGCTACACCTTC
d_gene: TRBD1
v_gene: TRBV5-4
j_gene: TRBJ1-2
abundance: -

CDR3aa: CASSLGRSTGELFF
CDR3nt: TGTGCCAGCAGCTTAGGTCGTAGCACCGGGGAGCTGTTTTTT
d_gene: -
v_gene: TRBV11-2
j_gene: TRBJ2-2
abundance: -

CDR3aa: CASSLEGRGNEQFF
CDR3nt: TGTGCCAGCAGCTTAGAAGGCAGGGGAAATGAGCAGTTCTTC
d_gene: -
v_gene: TRBV7-9
j_gene: TRBJ2-1
abundance: -

CDR3aa: CASSRGQNTEAFF
CDR3nt: TGTGCCAGCAGCCGAGGACAGAACACTGAAGCTTTCTTT
d_gene: -
v_gene: TRBV6-5
j_gene: TRBJ1-1
abundance: -

CDR3aa: CASSYSTGAGELFF
CDR3nt: TGTGCCAGCAGTTACTCGACCGGGGCCGGGGAGCTGTTTTTT
d_gene: -
v_gene: TRBV6-6
j_gene: TRBJ2-2
abundance: -

CDR3aa: CASSVDRGHNSPLHF
CDR3nt: TGTGCCAGCAGCGTAGACAGGGGGCATAATTCACCCCTCCACTTT
d_gene: TRBD1
v_gene: TRBV9
j_gene: TRBJ1-6
abundance: -

CDR3aa: CASWTGLGGYTF
CDR3nt: TGTGCCAGTTGGACAGGGTTGGGCGGCTACACCTTC
d_gene: TRBD1
v_gene: TRBV6-5
j_gene: TRBJ1-2
abundance: -

CDR3aa: CAWSAGTGLNYGYTF
CDR3nt: TGTGCCTGGAGTGCAGGGACAGGCCTTAACTATGGCTACACCTTC
d_gene: TRBD1
v_gene: TRBV30
j_gene: TRBJ1-2
abundance: -

CDR3aa: CSVEGDRDGYTF
CDR3nt: TGCAGCGTTGAAGGGGACAGGGATGGCTACACCTTC
d_gene: TRBD1
v_gene: TRBV29-1
j_gene: TRBJ1-2
abundance: -

CDR3aa: CASSLLEYGAKLFF
CDR3nt: TGTGCCAGCAGCTTACTTGAATATGGGGCAAAACTGTTTTTT
d_gene: -
v_gene: TRBV7-2
j_gene: TRBJ1-4
abundance: -

CDR3aa: CSVVVAGGSDTQYF
CDR3nt: TGCAGCGTTGTGGTAGCGGGGGGGTCGGATACGCAGTATTTT
d_gene: TRBD2
v_gene: TRBV29-1
j_gene: TRBJ2-3
abundance: -

CDR3aa: CASGGDRGRTEAFF
CDR3nt: TGCGCCAGCGGGGGTGACAGGGGGCGAACTGAAGCTTTCTTT
d_gene: TRBD1
v_gene: TRBV5-1
j_gene: TRBJ1-1
abundance: -

CDR3aa: CAISPETTYGYTF
CDR3nt: TGTGCCATCAGTCCTGAGACAACGTATGGCTACACCTTC
d_gene: -
v_gene: TRBV10-3
j_gene: TRBJ1-2
abundance: -